Given below is one T cell receptor beta chain in context. The data derive from a study of T cells in women clearing cervical HPV infection. Cervical HPV DNA detected by MY09/MY11 PCR, typed by dot-blot. TCRdb's copy holds only in-frame clones and misses some; the assay was immunoSEQ multiplex PCR. The sample table sets out about 36,000 clones. The specimen was blood buffy coat. This clonotype was obtained from a woman between 18 and 70 years old with a cervical HPV16 infection that either progressed to CIN3+ or cleared (not recorded which).

CDR3 protein: CASSPQGNYGQYF. The covered CDR3 bases are TGTGCCAGCAGCCCACAGGGCAACTATGGT. The chain has TRBV6-2 or TRBV6-3 and TRBJ2-4, with a tentative D call TRBD1 (6 bases). The read comes to an end 3 residues before the CDR3 does, leaving the germline J gene to fill in the end. The CDR3 has 13 residues. The germline V gene encodes CDR1 MNHEY and CDR2 SVGEGT.